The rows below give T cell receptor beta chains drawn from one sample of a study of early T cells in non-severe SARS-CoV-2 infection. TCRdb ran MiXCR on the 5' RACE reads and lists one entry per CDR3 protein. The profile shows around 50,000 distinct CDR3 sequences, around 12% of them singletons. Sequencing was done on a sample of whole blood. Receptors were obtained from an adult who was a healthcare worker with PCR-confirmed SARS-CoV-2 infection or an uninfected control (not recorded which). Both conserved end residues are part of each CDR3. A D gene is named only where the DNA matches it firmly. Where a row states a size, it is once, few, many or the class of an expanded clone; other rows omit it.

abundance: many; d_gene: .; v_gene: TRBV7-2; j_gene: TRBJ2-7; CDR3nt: TGTGCCAGCAGCTCAAACCGAGACGCTTACGAGCAGTACTTC; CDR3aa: CASSSNRDAYEQYF
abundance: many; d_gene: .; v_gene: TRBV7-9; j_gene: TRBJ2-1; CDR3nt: TGTGCCAGCAGCTTAGGCCCGAAGGGCAATGAGCAGTTCTTC; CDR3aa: CASSLGPKGNEQFF
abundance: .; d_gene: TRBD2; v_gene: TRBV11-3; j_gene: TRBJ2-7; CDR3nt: TGTGCCAGCAGCCCAGGTCGGCTAGCGGGATCCTACGAGCAGTACTTC; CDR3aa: CASSPGRLAGSYEQYF
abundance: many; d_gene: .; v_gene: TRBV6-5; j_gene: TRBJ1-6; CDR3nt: TGTGCCAGCAGTCCCCTAATTGGGGGTCTTGGGAGATCACCCCTCCACTTT; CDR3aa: CASSPLIGGLGRSPLHF
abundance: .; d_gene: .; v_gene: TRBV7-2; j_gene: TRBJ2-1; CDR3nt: TGTGCCAGCAGCTCGGGACTGTACGGTGAGCAGTTCTTC; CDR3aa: CASSSGLYGEQFF
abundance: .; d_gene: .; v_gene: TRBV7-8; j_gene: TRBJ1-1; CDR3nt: TGTGCCAGCAGCTTGGGGGGGATGTGGGTCACTGAAGCTTTCTTT; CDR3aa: CASSLGGMWVTEAFF
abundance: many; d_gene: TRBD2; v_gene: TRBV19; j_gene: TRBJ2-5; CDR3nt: TGTGCCAGTAGTGGCAGGACTAGTTTCGAGACCCAGTACTTC; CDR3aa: CASSGRTSFETQYF
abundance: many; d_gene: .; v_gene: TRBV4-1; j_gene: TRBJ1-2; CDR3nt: TGCGCCAGCAGCCAAGGAGGGGTGTTTCGGGGCTACACCTTC; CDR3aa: CASSQGGVFRGYTF
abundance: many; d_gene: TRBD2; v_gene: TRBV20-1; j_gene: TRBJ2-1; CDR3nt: TGCAGTGCCTCCAGCGGGGGGTTTGGCCACAATGAGCAGTTCTTC; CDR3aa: CSASSGGFGHNEQFF
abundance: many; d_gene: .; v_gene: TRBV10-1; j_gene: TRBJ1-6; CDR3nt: TGCGCCAGCAGTGAGTCCTTGAATTCACCCCTCCACTTT; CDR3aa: CASSESLNSPLHF
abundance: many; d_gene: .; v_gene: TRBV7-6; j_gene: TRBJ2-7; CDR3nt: TGTGCCAGCAGCTTAGGGGGAATGTCCTACGAGCAGTACTTC; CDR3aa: CASSLGGMSYEQYF
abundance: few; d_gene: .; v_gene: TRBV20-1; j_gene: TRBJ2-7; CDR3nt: TGCAGTGCTAGAGTTTTGGACAGTCCCCTCGACGAGCAGTACTTC; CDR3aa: CSARVLDSPLDEQYF
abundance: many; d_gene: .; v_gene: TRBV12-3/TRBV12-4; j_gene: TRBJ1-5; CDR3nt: TGTGCCAGCAGGCAGGGTGGGAAGCCCCAGCATTTT; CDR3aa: CASRQGGKPQHF
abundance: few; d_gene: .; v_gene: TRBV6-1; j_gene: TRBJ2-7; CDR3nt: TGTGCCATTTATGGGGGCTACGAGCAGTACTTC; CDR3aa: CAIYGGYEQYF
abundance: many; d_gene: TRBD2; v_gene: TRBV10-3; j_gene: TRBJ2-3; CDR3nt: TGTGCCATCAGTGAGTTGCGGGGGAGCACAGATACGCAGTATTTT; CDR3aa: CAISELRGSTDTQYF
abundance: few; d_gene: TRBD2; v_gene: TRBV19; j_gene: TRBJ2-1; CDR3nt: TGTGCCAGTAGTATAGATCTTGGACTAGCGGGAGGGGGTACATACAATGAGCAGTTCTTC; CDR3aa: CASSIDLGLAGGGTYNEQFF
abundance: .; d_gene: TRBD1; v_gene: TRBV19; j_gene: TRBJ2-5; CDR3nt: TGTGCCAGTAGTATACAGGGGGCCAAAGAGACCCAGTACTTC; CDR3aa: CASSIQGAKETQYF
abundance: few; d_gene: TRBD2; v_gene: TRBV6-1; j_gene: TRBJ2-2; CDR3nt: TGTGCCAGCAGTGGGGGACTAGCGGGGATCGGGGAGCTGTTTTTT; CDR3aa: CASSGGLAGIGELFF
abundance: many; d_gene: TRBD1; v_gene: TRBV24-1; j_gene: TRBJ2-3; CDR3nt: TGTGCCACCAGTGATAGGACAGGGAGCCCAGATACGCAGTATTTT; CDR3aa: CATSDRTGSPDTQYF
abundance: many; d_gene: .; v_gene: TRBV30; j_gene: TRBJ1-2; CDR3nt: TGTGCCTGGAGAATTGGGGTTCATGGCTACACCTTC; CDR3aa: CAWRIGVHGYTF
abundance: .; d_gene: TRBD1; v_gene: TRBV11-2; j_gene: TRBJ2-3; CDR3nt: TGTGCCAGCAGCTTAGACCGGACAGGACTCACAGATACGCAGTATTTT; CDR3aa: CASSLDRTGLTDTQYF
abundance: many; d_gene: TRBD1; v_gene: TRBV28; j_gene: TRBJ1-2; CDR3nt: TGTGCCAGCAGTCCCCGACAGGGGCTTGGCTACACCTTC; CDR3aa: CASSPRQGLGYTF
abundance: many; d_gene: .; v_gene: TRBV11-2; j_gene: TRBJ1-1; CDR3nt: TGTGCCAGCAGCATCGCAGGGACCGTGGGCACTGAAGCTTTCTTT; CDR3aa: CASSIAGTVGTEAFF
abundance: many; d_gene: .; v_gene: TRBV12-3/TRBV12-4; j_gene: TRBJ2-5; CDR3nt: TGTGCCAGCAGTCCCCCGGACTGGTACCAAGAGACCCAGTACTTC; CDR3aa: CASSPPDWYQETQYF
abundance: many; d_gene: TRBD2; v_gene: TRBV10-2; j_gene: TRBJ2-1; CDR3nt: TGCGCCAGCAAGCCCGGACTAGCGGGAGTTAACTACAATGAGCAGTTCTTC; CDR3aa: CASKPGLAGVNYNEQFF
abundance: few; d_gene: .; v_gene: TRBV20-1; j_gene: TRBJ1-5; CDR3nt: TGCAGTGCTAGTAGCCAGGTTTACAATCAGCCCCAGCATTTT; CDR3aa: CSASSQVYNQPQHF
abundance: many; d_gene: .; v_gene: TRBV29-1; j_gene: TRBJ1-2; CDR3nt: TGCAGCGTTGGTGCTAACTATGGCTACACCTTC; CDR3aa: CSVGANYGYTF
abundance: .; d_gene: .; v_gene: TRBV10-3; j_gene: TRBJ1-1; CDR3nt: TGTGCCATCAGCACAGGGAACACTGAAGCTTTCTTT; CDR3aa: CAISTGNTEAFF
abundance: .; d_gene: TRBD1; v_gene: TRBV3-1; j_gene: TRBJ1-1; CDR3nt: TGTGCCAGCAGCCAAGACAGGGGGCTCGGCACTGAAGCTTTCTTT; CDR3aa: CASSQDRGLGTEAFF
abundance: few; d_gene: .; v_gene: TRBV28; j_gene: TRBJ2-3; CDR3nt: TGTGCCAGCAGTGAACATTGGGGGGGCCCCACAGATACGCAGTATTTT; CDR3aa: CASSEHWGGPTDTQYF
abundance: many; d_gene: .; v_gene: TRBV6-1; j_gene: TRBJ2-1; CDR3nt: TGTGCCAGCAGTGAAACAGGTGCCGCCCGCCACAATGAGCAGTTCTTC; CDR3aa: CASSETGAARHNEQFF
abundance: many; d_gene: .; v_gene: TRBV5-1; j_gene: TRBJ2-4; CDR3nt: TGCGCCAGCAGCCCCGACACCTTAGCCAAAAACATTCAGTACTTC; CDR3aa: CASSPDTLAKNIQYF
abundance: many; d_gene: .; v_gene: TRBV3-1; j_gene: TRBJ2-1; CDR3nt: TGTGCCAGCAGCCAAGTGTTCGACTACCCCAGACGGCAGTTCTTC; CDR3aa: CASSQVFDYPRRQFF
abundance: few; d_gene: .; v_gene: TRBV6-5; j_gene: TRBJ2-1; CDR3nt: TGTGCCAGCAGTGTTGACACCTACAATGAGCAGTTCTTC; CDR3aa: CASSVDTYNEQFF
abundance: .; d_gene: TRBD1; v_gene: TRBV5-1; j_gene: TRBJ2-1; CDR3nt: TGCGCCAGTACCCGGGACAGCGCTTACAATGAGCAGTTCTTC; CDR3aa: CASTRDSAYNEQFF
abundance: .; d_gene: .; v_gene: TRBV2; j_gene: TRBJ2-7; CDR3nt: TGTGCCAGCAGGCCGACACCTGCCTCCTACGAGCAGTACTTC; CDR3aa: CASRPTPASYEQYF
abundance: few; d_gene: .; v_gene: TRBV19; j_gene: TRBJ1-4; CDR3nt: TGTGCCAGTAGTGCCGCGGGGCAGCGTGAAAAACTGTTTTTT; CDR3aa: CASSAAGQREKLFF
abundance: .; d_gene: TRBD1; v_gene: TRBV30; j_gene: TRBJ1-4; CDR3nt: TGTGCCTGGAGTGAACAGGGGATTAATGAAAAACTGTTTTTT; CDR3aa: CAWSEQGINEKLFF
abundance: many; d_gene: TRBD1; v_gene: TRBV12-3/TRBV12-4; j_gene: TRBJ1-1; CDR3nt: TGTGCCAGCAGCAACACCGGGACAGGGGTGGGGAACACTGAAGCTTTCTTT; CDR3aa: CASSNTGTGVGNTEAFF
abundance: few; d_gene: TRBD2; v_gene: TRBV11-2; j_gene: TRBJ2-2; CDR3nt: TGTGCCAGCAGCTGGGGACTAGCGGGGAACACCGGGGAGCTGTTTTTT; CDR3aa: CASSWGLAGNTGELFF
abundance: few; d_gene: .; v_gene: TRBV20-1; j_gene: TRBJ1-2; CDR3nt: TGCAGTGCCCACAACTCTAACTATGGCTACACCTTC; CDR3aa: CSAHNSNYGYTF
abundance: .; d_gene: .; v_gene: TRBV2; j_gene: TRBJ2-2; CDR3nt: TGTGCCAGCAGTGAGAACAGACCCAACACCGGGGAGCTGTTTTTT; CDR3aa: CASSENRPNTGELFF
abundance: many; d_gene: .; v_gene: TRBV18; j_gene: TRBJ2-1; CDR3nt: TGTGCCAGCTCACTCTTGATTCCTTACAATGAGCAGTTCTTC; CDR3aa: CASSLLIPYNEQFF
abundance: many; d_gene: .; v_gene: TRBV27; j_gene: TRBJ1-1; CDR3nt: TGTGCCGTCGGGCCGGCAGGGCTCAAAGGCACTGAAGCTTTCTTT; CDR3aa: CAVGPAGLKGTEAFF
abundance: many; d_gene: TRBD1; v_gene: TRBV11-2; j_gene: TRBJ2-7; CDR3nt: TGTGCCAGCAGCTTACCGGGACAGGGTTACTACGAGCAGTACTTC; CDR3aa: CASSLPGQGYYEQYF
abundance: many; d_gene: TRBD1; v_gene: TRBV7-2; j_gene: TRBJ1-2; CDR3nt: TGTGCCAGCAGCTTCTCCGGGACAGGACCCTATGGCTACACCTTC; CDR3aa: CASSFSGTGPYGYTF
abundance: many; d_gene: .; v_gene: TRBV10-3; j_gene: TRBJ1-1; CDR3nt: TGTGCCATCAGTGAGGGGATCACTGAAGCTTTCTTT; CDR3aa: CAISEGITEAFF
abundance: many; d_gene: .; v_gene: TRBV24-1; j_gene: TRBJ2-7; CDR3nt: TGTGCCACACCGGGCTACGAGCAGTACTTC; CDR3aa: CATPGYEQYF
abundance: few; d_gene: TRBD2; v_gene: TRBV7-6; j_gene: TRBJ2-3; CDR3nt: TGTGCCAGCAGCTTAGCAGGTTCCGGGAGGGGTGCAGATACGCAGTATTTT; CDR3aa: CASSLAGSGRGADTQYF
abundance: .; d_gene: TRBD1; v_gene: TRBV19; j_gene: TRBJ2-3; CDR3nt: TGTGCCAGTAGTATAGGACCGGGACAGGGGCGGTCTACCACAGATACGCAGTATTTT; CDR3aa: CASSIGPGQGRSTTDTQYF
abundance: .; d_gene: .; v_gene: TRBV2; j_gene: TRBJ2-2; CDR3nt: TGTGCCAGCATAGGGCACGGGGCGAACACCGGGGAGCTGTTTTTT; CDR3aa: CASIGHGANTGELFF
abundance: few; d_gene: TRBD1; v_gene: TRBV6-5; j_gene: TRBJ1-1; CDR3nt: TGTGCCAGCAGCCTACAGGGACAGCTCATGAACACTGAAGCTTTCTTT; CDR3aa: CASSLQGQLMNTEAFF